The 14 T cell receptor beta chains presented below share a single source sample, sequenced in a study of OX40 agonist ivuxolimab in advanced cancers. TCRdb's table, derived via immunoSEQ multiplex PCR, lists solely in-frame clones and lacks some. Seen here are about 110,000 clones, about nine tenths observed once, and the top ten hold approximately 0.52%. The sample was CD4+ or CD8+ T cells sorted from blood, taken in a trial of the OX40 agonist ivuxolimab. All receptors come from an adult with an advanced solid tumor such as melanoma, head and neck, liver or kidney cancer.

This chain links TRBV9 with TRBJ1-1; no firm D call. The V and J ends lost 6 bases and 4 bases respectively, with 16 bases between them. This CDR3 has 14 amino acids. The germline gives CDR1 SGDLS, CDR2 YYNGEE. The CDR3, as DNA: TGTGCCAGCACCCCGAGGGTGATGGGCACTGAAGCTTTCTTT. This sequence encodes CASTPRVMGTEAFF.

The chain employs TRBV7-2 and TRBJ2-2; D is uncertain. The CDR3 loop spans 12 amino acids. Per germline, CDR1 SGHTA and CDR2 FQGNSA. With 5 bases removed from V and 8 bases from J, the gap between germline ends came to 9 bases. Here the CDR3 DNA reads TGTGCCAGCAGCGCATTCGGGGGGGAGCTGTTTTTT. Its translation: CASSAFGGELFF.

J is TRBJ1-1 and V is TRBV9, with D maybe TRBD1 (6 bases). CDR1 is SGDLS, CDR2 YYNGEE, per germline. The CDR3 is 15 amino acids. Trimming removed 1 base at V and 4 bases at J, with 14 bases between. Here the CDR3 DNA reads TGTGCCAGCAGCGTATATCAAGGGGGGGCCACTGAAGCTTTCTTT. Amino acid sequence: CASSVYQGGATEAFF.

CDR3 DNA sequence: TGTGCCAGCAGCTTAGAAGGGATTCGAGCCGAAGCTTTCTTT. Translated: CASSLEGIRAEAFF. The chain joins TRBV7-9 to TRBJ1-1; D not certain. The CDR3 sequence is 14 residues long. The germline V gene encodes CDR1 SEHNR and CDR2 FQNEAQ (reference sequence). V gave up 1 base and J gave up 8 bases, with 14 bases separating them.

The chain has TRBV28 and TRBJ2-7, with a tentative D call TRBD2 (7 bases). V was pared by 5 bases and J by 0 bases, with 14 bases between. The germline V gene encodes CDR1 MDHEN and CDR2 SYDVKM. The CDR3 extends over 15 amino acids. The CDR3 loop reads CASSTGGLSSYEQYF. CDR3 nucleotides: TGTGCCAGCAGTACCGGGGGGCTTAGCTCCTACGAGCAGTACTTC. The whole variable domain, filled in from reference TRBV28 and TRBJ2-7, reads DVKVTQSSRYLVKRTGEKVFLECVQDMDHENMFWYRQDPGLGLRLIYFSYDVKMKEKGDIPEGYSVSREKKERFSLILESASTNQTSMYLCASSTGGLSSYEQYFGPGTRLTVT.

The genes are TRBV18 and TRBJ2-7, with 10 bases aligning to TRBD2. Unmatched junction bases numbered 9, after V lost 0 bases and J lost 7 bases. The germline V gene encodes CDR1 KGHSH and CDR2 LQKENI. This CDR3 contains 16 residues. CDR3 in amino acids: CASSPPSSGGSVEQYF. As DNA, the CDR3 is TGTGCCAGCTCACCACCGTCTAGCGGGGGTTCTGTGGAGCAGTACTTC.

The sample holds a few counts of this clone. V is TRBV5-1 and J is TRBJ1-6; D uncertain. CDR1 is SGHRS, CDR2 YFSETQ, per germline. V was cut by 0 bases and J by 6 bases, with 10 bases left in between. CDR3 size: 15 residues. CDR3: CASSLELGSNSPLHF. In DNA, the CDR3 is TGCGCCAGCAGCTTGGAATTGGGCAGTAATTCACCCCTCCACTTT.

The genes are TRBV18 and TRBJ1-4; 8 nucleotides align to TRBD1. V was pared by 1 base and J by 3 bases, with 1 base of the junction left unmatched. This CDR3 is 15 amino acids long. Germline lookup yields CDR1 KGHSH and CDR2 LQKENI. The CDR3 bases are TGTGCCAGCTCACCACGGACAGGGCCTAATGAAAAACTGTTTTTT. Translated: CASSPRTGPNEKLFF.

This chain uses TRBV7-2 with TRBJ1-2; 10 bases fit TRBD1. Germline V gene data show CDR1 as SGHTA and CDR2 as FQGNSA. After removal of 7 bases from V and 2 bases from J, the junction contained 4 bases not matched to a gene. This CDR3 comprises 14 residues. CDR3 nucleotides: TGTGCCAGCAACCCGGGACAGGGGAACTATGGCTACACCTTC. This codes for CASNPGQGNYGYTF.

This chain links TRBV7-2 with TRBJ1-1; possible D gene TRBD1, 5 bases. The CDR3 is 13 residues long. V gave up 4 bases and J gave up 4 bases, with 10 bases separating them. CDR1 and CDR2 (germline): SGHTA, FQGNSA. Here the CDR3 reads CASSSSGFTEAFF. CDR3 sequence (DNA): TGTGCCAGCAGCTCCTCAGGGTTCACTGAAGCTTTCTTT.

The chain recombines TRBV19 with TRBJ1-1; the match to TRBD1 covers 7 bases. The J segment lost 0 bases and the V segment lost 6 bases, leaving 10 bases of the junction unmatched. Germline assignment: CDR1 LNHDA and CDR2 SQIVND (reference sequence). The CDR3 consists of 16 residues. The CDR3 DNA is TGTGCCAGTAGCCCATCCGGGACAGTTATGAACACTGAAGCTTTCTTT. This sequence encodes CASSPSGTVMNTEAFF.

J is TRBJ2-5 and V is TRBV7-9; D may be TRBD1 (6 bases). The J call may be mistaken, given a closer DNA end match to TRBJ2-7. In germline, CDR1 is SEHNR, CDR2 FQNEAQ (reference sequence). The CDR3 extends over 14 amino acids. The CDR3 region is CASSLGTGRYEQYF. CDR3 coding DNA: TGTGCCAGCAGCTTAGGCACAGGGAGATACGAGCAGTACTTC.

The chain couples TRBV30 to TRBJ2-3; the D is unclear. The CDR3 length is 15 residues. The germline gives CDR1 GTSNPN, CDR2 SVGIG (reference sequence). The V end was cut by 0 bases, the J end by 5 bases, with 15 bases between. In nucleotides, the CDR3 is TGTGCCTGGAGTGTACTGGGCTCCACAGTAGATACGCAGTATTTT. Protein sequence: CAWSVLGSTVDTQYF.

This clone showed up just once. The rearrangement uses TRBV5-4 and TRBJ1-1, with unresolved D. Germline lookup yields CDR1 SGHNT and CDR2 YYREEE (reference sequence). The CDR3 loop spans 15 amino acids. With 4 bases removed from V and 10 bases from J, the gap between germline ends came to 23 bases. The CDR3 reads CASSQHTETVVVAFF. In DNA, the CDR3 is TGTGCCAGCAGCCAGCACACAGAGACCGTAGTAGTAGCTTTCTTT.